This T cell receptor (beta chain) was retrieved from a study of Graves' ophthalmopathy and Graves' hyperthyroidism. TCR beta CDR3 regions were amplified from RNA transcripts. HTBI primers were employed in first-round RT-PCR, then a second-round multiplex PCR followed. TCRdb recomputed calls from the multiplex PCR reads with MiXCR, one row per CDR3 protein. The sample holds about 400,000 distinct CDR3 sequences, around 16% seen once. CDR3 length equals 15 residues. Between the trimmed V and J ends, which lost 6 bases and 0 bases, there was a span of 14 bases. This clonotype was seen many times. This chain joins TRBV12-3 or TRBV12-4 and TRBJ1-1; D not resolved. The sample taken for sequencing was peripheral blood. This sequence originates from a woman in her late teens or twenties with Graves' ophthalmopathy. CDR3 sequence: CASREPDVMNTEAFF. In DNA, the CDR3 is TGTGCCAGCAGAGAGCCCGACGTTATGAACACTGAAGCTTTCTTT.